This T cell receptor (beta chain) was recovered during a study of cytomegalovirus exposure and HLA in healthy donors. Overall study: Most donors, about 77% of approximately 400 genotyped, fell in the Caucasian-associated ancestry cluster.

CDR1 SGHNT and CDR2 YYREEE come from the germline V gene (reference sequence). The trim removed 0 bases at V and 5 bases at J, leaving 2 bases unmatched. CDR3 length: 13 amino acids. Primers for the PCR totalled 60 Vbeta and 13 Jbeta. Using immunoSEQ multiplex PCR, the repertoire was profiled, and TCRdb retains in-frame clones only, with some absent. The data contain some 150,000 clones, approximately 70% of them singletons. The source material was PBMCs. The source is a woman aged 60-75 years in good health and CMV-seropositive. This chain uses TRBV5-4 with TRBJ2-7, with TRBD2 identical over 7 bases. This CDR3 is CASSLAGGNEQYF. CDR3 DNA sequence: TGTGCCAGCAGCTTGGCCGGGGGGAACGAGCAGTACTTC.